This TCR beta chain comes out of a study of monozygotic twins with inflammatory bowel disease. Two rounds of nested PCR, of roughly 17 and 9 cycles, were run on TCRalpha and TCRbeta cDNA. One entry per CDR3 protein, without DNA, is what TCRdb gives after re-calling the 5' RACE reads. Its listing shows approximately 330,000 distinct CDR3 sequences. The CDR3 has 15 residues. CDR1 MGHRA and CDR2 YSYEKL come from the germline V gene. The receptor comes from a human donor with ulcerative colitis or Crohn's disease, or a healthy co-twin of an affected twin (not recorded which). The sequenced sample was blood. The chain couples TRBV4-1 to TRBJ1-5. The CDR3 loop reads CASSQGGLGNQPQHF.